The 24 T cell receptor beta chains given below trace back to one sample, sequenced in a study of response to subunit inactivated influenza vaccine (dated by TCRdb to between 2017 and 2018). The library was generated by RT-PCR. This sample was sequenced with an Illumina HiSeq 2500. TCRdb cleaned the public reads at Q25 with fastp, built clones with MiXCR and kept in-frame beta chains. CDR3 protein sequences are deduplicated, and each keeps its most common genes and DNA. Counted in this sample were some 600,000 distinct CDR3 sequences; around 13% of them appeared once. About 7.6% of the sample goes to the ten largest clones. The sample consisted of PBMCs from blood, taken 14 to 15 days before vaccination. The receptors come from a man aged 45-65 years who received an inactivated influenza vaccine. Donor details come from another sample of the same person, matched by shared clones.

This clonotype was seen a handful of times. J is TRBJ1-2 and V is TRBV20-1; D perhaps matches TRBD1 (6 bases). Deletions cut 6 bases from V and 3 bases from J, with 11 bases between. CDR3 length: 12 residues. CDR1 is DFQATT, CDR2 SNEGSKA, per germline (reference sequence). This CDR3 reads CSARDNDYGYTF. The CDR3 DNA reads TGCAGTGCGCGGGACAACGACTATGGCTACACCTTC.

The CDR3 region is CASRSRQGAGQPQHF. The CDR3 nucleotides read TGTGCCAGCAGATCCCGACAGGGGGCGGGTCAGCCCCAGCATTTT. This chain uses TRBV12-3 or TRBV12-4 with TRBJ1-5; the match to TRBD1 covers 10 bases. The trim removed 6 bases at V and 6 bases at J, leaving 8 bases unmatched. The CDR3 spans 15 residues.

The sample holds a few counts of this clonotype. The rearrangement joins TRBV6-1 to TRBJ2-2; TRBD1 agrees at 11 bases. The germline V gene encodes CDR1 MNHNS and CDR2 SASEGT. This CDR3 has 15 residues. V shed 0 bases, J shed 6 bases, and the junction held 0 bases outside the gene matches. The CDR3 reads CASSEAGQGAGELFF. CDR3 coding DNA: TGTGCCAGCAGTGAAGCGGGACAGGGGGCCGGGGAGCTGTTTTTT.

V usage is TRBV27 and J usage is TRBJ2-3, with D perhaps matching TRBD2 (6 bases). Germline V gives CDR1 MNHEY, CDR2 SMNVEV (reference sequence). The length of the CDR3 is 13 residues. V was cut by 10 bases and J by 6 bases, with 17 bases left in between. CDR3 DNA sequence: TGTGCCACGGGACTCTCGACCCAGGATACGCAGTATTTT. Translated, it gives CATGLSTQDTQYF.

This clonotype was seen more than once but under ten times. The chain joins TRBV29-1 to TRBJ2-1; D is unresolved. Germline V lookup: CDR1 SQVTM, CDR2 ANQGSEA. The V end lost 6 bases, the J end lost 10 bases, and 22 bases lay between the germline ends. The CDR3 has 14 residues. CDR3 bases: TGCAGCGTCCCCATGGAAGGCCTTCTGCTGGAGCAGTTCTTC. Translation gives CSVPMEGLLLEQFF.

Many counts were recorded for this clonotype. V is TRBV27 and J is TRBJ2-7, with TRBD2 matching 8 bases. There are 14 residues in the CDR3. Germline lookup yields CDR1 MNHEY and CDR2 SMNVEV (reference sequence). Trimming at V came to 4 bases and at J to 4 bases, leaving 6 bases not matched to a gene. CDR3 nucleotides: TGTGCCAGCAGTTCGGGAAGCGGGGGTTACGAGCAGTACTTC. This codes for CASSSGSGGYEQYF.

This clonotype was counted between two and nine times. DNA for the CDR3: TGTGCCAGCAGCAATACCGGGACTAGGAACTACAATGAGCAGTTCTTC. Translating gives CASSNTGTRNYNEQFF. The genes are TRBV11-2 and TRBJ2-1; 8 bases align to TRBD2. V shed 5 bases and J 3 bases; nucleotides not matched to a gene: 9. Germline V lookup: CDR1 SGHAT, CDR2 FQNNGV. The CDR3 spans 16 residues.

The CDR3 sequence is CSAGPGDLNGYTF. CDR3 coding DNA: TGCAGTGCTGGACCGGGGGACCTCAATGGCTACACCTTC. V gene TRBV20-1 combines with J gene TRBJ1-2, with D perhaps TRBD1 (5 bases). Germline lookup yields CDR1 DFQATT and CDR2 SNEGSKA (reference sequence). V lost 5 bases to trimming and J lost 6 bases, with 16 bases between them. The CDR3 runs 13 residues.

The CDR3 is CASSGLYEGVGELFF. CDR3 sequence (DNA): TGTGCCAGCAGCGGACTCTATGAGGGGGTCGGGGAGCTGTTTTTT. The J gene is TRBJ2-2, the V gene TRBV6-2 or TRBV6-3; perhaps TRBD1 as D (6 bases). CDR3 length: 15 amino acids. Germline-derived CDR1 and CDR2 are MNHEY and SVGEGT. Trimming took off 6 bases at V and 7 bases at J, with 18 bases between the two ends.

The chain uses TRBV28 and TRBJ1-2; no definite D call. The V and J ends lost 7 bases and 6 bases respectively, with 21 bases between them. In germline, CDR1 is MDHEN, CDR2 SYDVKM. This CDR3 has 15 residues. CDR3 residues: CASTYPGQNSDGYTF. The DNA of the CDR3 is TGTGCCAGCACCTACCCGGGTCAAAACTCGGATGGCTACACCTTC.

The J gene is TRBJ1-6, the V gene TRBV21-1; the table's TRBD1 call for D was not verified on the DNA. TRBV21-1 is a pseudogene locus. The CDR3 loop spans 16 amino acids. Here the CDR3 reads CASSPRWGRANSPLHF. The CDR3 region has the DNA TGTGCCAGCAGCCCTAGGTGGGGCAGGGCGAATTCACCCCTCCACTTT.

This clonotype was detected only a few times. This may arise from a read error, as a much more abundant clone is one base away. V and J are TRBV12-3 or TRBV12-4 and TRBJ2-1, with D tentatively TRBD2 (6 bases). The CDR3 has 12 amino acids. The ends were cut back, 4 bases at V and 9 bases at J, with 10 bases in the middle. The CDR3 nucleotides are TGTGCCAGCAGTTACTCTAGCGCTGAGCAGTTCTTC. Protein: CASSYSSAEQFF.

This clonotype was picked up a small number of times. V gene TRBV5-1 combines with J gene TRBJ1-3; 7 bases agree with TRBD1. Germline V lookup: CDR1 SGHRS, CDR2 YFSETQ. This CDR3 is 16 amino acids long. V trimming: 4 bases; J trimming: 0 bases; junction bases outside the gene matches: 7. The chain's CDR3 is CASSGGTADSGNTIYF. CDR3 nucleotides: TGCGCCAGCAGCGGCGGGACAGCCGACTCTGGAAACACCATATATTTT.

Here the CDR3 DNA reads TGTGCCAGCAGCCCCGCAGGCCCGACAGGGGGGGGTGAAAAACTGTTTTTT. This gives the protein CASSPAGPTGGGEKLFF. The chain couples TRBV4-2 to TRBJ1-4; 9 bases are a match to TRBD1. CDR1 LGHNA and CDR2 YNFKEQ come from the germline V gene. The CDR3 is made up of 17 amino acids. V was clipped by 4 bases and J by 7 bases; unmatched bases: 13.

This clonotype occurred many times. This chain links TRBV7-8 with TRBJ2-1; D tentatively reads TRBD1 or TRBD2 (5 bases each). CDR1 is SGHVS and CDR2 is FQNEAQ in the germline V gene. V was shortened by 5 bases and J by 6 bases, with 17 bases between the two germline ends. The CDR3 has 15 residues. Written as DNA, the CDR3 is TGTGCCAGCAGCCCGTTTTCGGGGCCACGCAATGAGCAGTTCTTC. Amino acid sequence: CASSPFSGPRNEQFF.

This clonotype was seen more than once but under ten times. This chain connects TRBV20-1 to TRBJ1-1; possible D gene TRBD1, 5 bases. CDR1 is DFQATT, CDR2 SNEGSKA, per germline (reference sequence). V was pared by 3 bases and J by 0 bases, with 11 bases between. This CDR3 region has 14 residues. The CDR3 region has the DNA TGCAGTGCTAGTCCTGGGACGGTGAACACTGAAGCTTTCTTT. Protein product: CSASPGTVNTEAFF.

The rearrangement joins TRBV2 to TRBJ2-1; 8 nucleotides agree with TRBD2. J gave up 2 bases and V 6 bases, and 9 bases lay outside the gene matches. This CDR3 contains 16 residues. CDR1 is SNHLY, CDR2 FYNNEI, per germline. The CDR3 is CASSRVRGATYNEQFF. CDR3 nucleotide sequence: TGTGCCAGCAGCCGTGTGCGGGGGGCCACCTACAATGAGCAGTTCTTC.

In its sample, this clonotype was seen once. The V gene is TRBV27, the J gene TRBJ2-1, with 9 bases fitting TRBD1. The germline gives CDR1 MNHEY, CDR2 SMNVEV (reference sequence). V shed 0 bases, J shed 6 bases, and the junction held 3 bases outside the gene matches. The CDR3 is 15 amino acids. The CDR3 sequence: CASSLSGTGLNEQFF. As DNA, the CDR3 is TGTGCCAGCAGTTTATCAGGGACAGGGCTCAATGAGCAGTTCTTC.

This clonotype has ten or more counts. The chain carries TRBV7-9 and TRBJ1-1, with a tentative D call TRBD1 (5 bases). There are 14 residues in the CDR3. Germline V CDR1 and CDR2: SEHNR, FQNEAQ (reference sequence). V was trimmed by 4 bases and J by 8 bases, leaving 17 bases between them. The CDR3: CASSSKGTDEEAFF. The CDR3 region has the DNA TGTGCCAGCAGCTCAAAAGGGACGGATGAAGAAGCTTTCTTT.

The gene calls are TRBV19 and TRBJ1-2, with TRBD1 identical over 8 bases. From germline, CDR1 is LNHDA and CDR2 SQIVND (reference sequence). The CDR3 spans 17 residues. Trimming cost V 5 bases and J 4 bases; bases outside gene matches: 15. The CDR3 DNA sequence: TGTGCCAGTAGTCCGTCCCGGGACAGGCTTCGCTTCTATGGCTACACCTTC. Its translation: CASSPSRDRLRFYGYTF.

This chain uses TRBV4-1 with TRBJ2-3; the match to TRBD1 covers 8 bases. The germline V gene has CDR1 MGHRA and CDR2 YSYEKL. The CDR3 sequence is 16 residues long. The junction had 9 bases not matched to a gene; V was cut back by 3 bases and J by 4 bases. In DNA form, the CDR3 reads TGCGCCAGCAGCCATCCGGACAGGGTCAGGGCAGATACGCAGTATTTT. Its translation: CASSHPDRVRADTQYF.

This chain joins TRBV11-2 and TRBJ2-7; 9 bases map to TRBD1. Trimming at V came to 5 bases and at J to 2 bases, leaving 7 bases not matched to a gene. In germline, CDR1 is SGHAT, CDR2 FQNNGV. The CDR3 totals 15 residues. In DNA form, the CDR3 reads TGTGCCAGCAGCCGGCGTGGACAGGGGACCTACGAGCAGTACTTC. Its translation is CASSRRGQGTYEQYF.

In this sample, this clonotype turned up a few times. V gene TRBV6-5 combines with J gene TRBJ2-3, with 8 bases aligning to TRBD1. The CDR3 is 18 amino acids. Germline trimming cut 2 bases from V and 1 base from J; bases unmatched to any gene: 11. Germline V gives CDR1 MNHEY, CDR2 SVGAGI. The CDR3 region has the DNA TGTGCCAGCAGTTACAGGAAACCAACAGGGGGTCGCACAGATACGCAGTATTTT. Translation gives CASSYRKPTGGRTDTQYF.

This clonotype was recorded a few times. This chain links TRBV7-9 with TRBJ2-5; no reliable D call. There are 13 residues in the CDR3. Trimming took off 3 bases at V and 2 bases at J, with 7 bases between the two ends. The germline CDR1 and CDR2 sequences are SEHNR and FQNEAQ (reference sequence). Written as DNA, the CDR3 is TGTGCCAGCAGCTTCCCAATACAAGAGACCCAGTACTTC. It codes for CASSFPIQETQYF. Filled out from reference TRBV7-9 and TRBJ2-5, the complete variable domain reads DTGVSQNPRHKITKRGQNVTFRCDPISEHNRLYWYRQTLGQGPEFLTYFQNEAQLEKSRLLSDRFSAERPKGSFSTLEIQRTEQGDSAMYLCASSFPIQETQYFGPGTRLLVL.